The next 5 T cell receptor beta chains were all read from a single sample in a study of shared clonotypes between healthy human individuals. Measured with immunoSEQ multiplex PCR; TCRdb has only the in-frame clones, and not every one. The data contain 2 million to 2.5 million clones, approximately 96% of them singletons. Sequences were obtained from naive CD4+ T cells sorted from blood. Subset in this sample: CD45RA+ positively selected. These receptors were taken from a man aged 18 to 35 in good health.

The rearrangement uses TRBV2 and TRBJ2-5; 10 positions match TRBD2. There are 17 residues in the CDR3. The V segment lost 2 bases and the J segment 2 bases; nucleotides outside the gene matches: 8. The germline CDR1 and CDR2 sequences are SNHLY and FYNNEI. For the CDR3, the DNA is TGTGCCAGCAGTGAATCCTATGGACTAGCGGTTCAAGAGACCCAGTACTTC. Protein product: CASSESYGLAVQETQYF.

The chain uses TRBV9 and TRBJ1-4; 8 bases are shared with TRBD1. The junction had 10 bases not matched to a gene; V was cut back by 2 bases and J by 7 bases. CDR3 size: 16 residues. CDR1 and CDR2 (germline): SGDLS, YYNGEE. The CDR3 loop reads CASSVAQGAVGEKLFF. The CDR3, as DNA: TGTGCCAGCAGCGTGGCCCAGGGGGCGGTCGGTGAAAAACTGTTTTTT. The full variable domain, its missing parts supplied by reference TRBV9 and TRBJ1-4, is DSGVTQTPKHLITATGQRVTLRCSPRSGDLSVYWYQQSLDQGLQFLIQYYNGEERAKGNILERFSAQQFPDLHSELNLSSLELGDSALYFCASSVAQGAVGEKLFFGSGTQLSVL.

This clone was detected only once. The chain carries TRBV7-3 and TRBJ2-5; possibly TRBD1 for D (6 bases). Germline-derived CDR1 and CDR2 are SGHTA and FQGTGA. This CDR3 contains 14 residues. V was clipped by 3 bases and J by 5 bases, with 13 bases between them. CDR3 protein: CASSLRGYEETQYF. In DNA, the CDR3 is TGTGCCAGCAGCTTGAGGGGGTATGAGGAGACCCAGTACTTC.

V is TRBV7-2 and J is TRBJ2-7, with D perhaps matching TRBD2 (6 bases). The V and J ends lost 3 bases and 2 bases respectively, with 11 bases between them. The length of the CDR3 is 14 residues. Germline assignment: CDR1 SGHTA and CDR2 FQGNSA. The CDR3 loop is CASSLGLFPYEQYF. CDR3 sequence (DNA): TGTGCCAGCAGCTTGGGACTTTTTCCCTACGAGCAGTACTTC.

The V and J genes are TRBV5-1 and TRBJ2-6; 9 positions agree with TRBD1. This CDR3 has 18 residues. In germline, CDR1 is SGHRS, CDR2 YFSETQ. J lost 0 bases, V lost 4 bases, and 8 bases had no gene match. CDR3: CASSHRDRVNSGANVLTF. CDR3 coding DNA: TGCGCCAGCAGCCACCGGGACAGGGTCAACTCTGGGGCCAACGTCCTGACTTTC.